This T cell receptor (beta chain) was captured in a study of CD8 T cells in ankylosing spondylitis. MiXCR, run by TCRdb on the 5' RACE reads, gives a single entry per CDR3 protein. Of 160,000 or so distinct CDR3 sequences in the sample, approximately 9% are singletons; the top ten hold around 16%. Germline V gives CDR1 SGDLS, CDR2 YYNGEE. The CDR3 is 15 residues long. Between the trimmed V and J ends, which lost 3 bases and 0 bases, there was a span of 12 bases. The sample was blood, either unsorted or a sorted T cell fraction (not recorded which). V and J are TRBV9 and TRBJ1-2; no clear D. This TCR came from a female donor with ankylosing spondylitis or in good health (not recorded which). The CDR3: CASSASPLANYGYTF. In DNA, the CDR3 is TGTGCCAGCAGCGCCAGCCCTTTAGCTAACTATGGCTACACCTTC.